This TCR beta chain is drawn from a study of cytomegalovirus exposure and HLA in healthy donors. Primers: 60 Vbeta forward and 13 Jbeta reverse. Profiling relied on immunoSEQ multiplex PCR, and the TCRdb table lists in-frame clones only, not all of them. The sample shows fewer than 85,000 clones, more than 75% of them seen only once. Broader study findings: A few chains linked to CMV were shown in vitro to be specific for CMV antigens.

Looked up from germline, CDR1 is SGHTA and CDR2 is FQGTGA. The V and J ends lost 5 bases and 0 bases respectively, with 8 bases between them. This CDR3 comprises 15 residues. A note on this clone: No antigen is known for it.

The rearrangement links TRBV7-3 to TRBJ2-6; D remains unclear. The receptor was derived from a male donor in good health and CMV-seropositive. Sequencing input: PBMCs. The CDR3 is CASSRSLSGANVLTF. The CDR3 nucleotides read TGTGCCAGCAGCAGGAGCCTCTCTGGGGCCAACGTCCTGACTTTC.